This is a list of T cell receptor beta chains from one sample in a study of CD8+ T cells in alopecia areata. Profiled with immunoSEQ multiplex PCR; TCRdb holds only in-frame clones, not every one. The table has 150,000 or so clones, roughly 86% seen once; the top ten hold 13%. Specimen: CD8+ T cells sorted from blood, collected at week 4, from a patient treated with tofacitinib. The receptor source for this set is a human donor with alopecia areata. CDR3s include the opening cysteine and the closing phenylalanine or tryptophan. The order of the fields is V gene, CDR3 length, clone size, J gene, D gene, CDR3 DNA, CDR3 protein. A D gene is named only where the DNA matches it firmly. Expanded clones are given a class, and other clones once, few, many or no size at all.

TRBV29-1	11	-	TRBJ2-5	-	TGCAGCGTTGAAGTGGGGGAGACCCAGTACTTC	CSVEVGETQYF
TRBV29-1	15	-	TRBJ2-1	-	TGCAGCGTTGAAGGGGGGACATCCTCCTACAATGAGCAGTTCTTC	CSVEGGTSSYNEQFF
TRBV29-1	13	-	TRBJ2-1	-	TGCAGCGTTGAAGGGGGATTAGGCAATGAGCAGTTCTTC	CSVEGGLGNEQFF
TRBV29-1	11	-	TRBJ2-2	-	TGCAGCGTTGAGGGAACCGGGGAGCTGTTTTTT	CSVEGTGELFF
TRBV15	16	-	TRBJ2-7	-	TGTGCCACCAGCGAACGGGGGGCAGGGCATGGCTACGAGCAGTACTTC	CATSERGAGHGYEQYF
TRBV6-4	12	-	TRBJ2-4	-	TGTGCCAGCAGTGACTCGGAAAACATTCAGTACTTC	CASSDSENIQYF
TRBV6-1	12	-	TRBJ2-1	-	TGTGCCAGCAGAGACAGCTACAATGAGCAGTTCTTC	CASRDSYNEQFF
TRBV6-1	18	-	TRBJ2-1	TRBD2	TGTGCCAGCAGTGAACCGGGGCTGTTACTAGCGGGAATAGATGAGCAGTTCTTC	CASSEPGLLLAGIDEQFF
TRBV2	15	-	TRBJ2-5	TRBD1	TGTGCCATAACATCCGGGACAGGAAACCAAGAGACCCAGTACTTC	CAITSGTGNQETQYF
TRBV5-1	15	-	TRBJ2-3	-	TGCGCCAGCAGTTGGGCACCCCAAGACACAGATACGCAGTATTTT	CASSWAPQDTDTQYF
TRBV18	15	-	TRBJ2-5	TRBD2	TGTGCCAGCTCCCAACCGGGGGGAATCCAAGAGACCCAGTACTTC	CASSQPGGIQETQYF
TRBV5-1	15	-	TRBJ2-1	-	TGCGCCAGCAGCTTGGTGGGGGGCGCCTACAATGAGCAGTTCTTC	CASSLVGGAYNEQFF
TRBV29-1	12	-	TRBJ2-1	-	TGCAGCGTTGACTCGTCGACTCCCCAACCGCTCTTC	CSVDSSTPQPLF
TRBV5-4	12	-	TRBJ2-3	-	TGTGCCAGCAGCGATCTCACAGATACGCAGTATTTT	CASSDLTDTQYF
TRBV5-5	9	few	TRBJ2-1	-	TGTGCCAGCGGCGATGAGCAGTTCTTC	CASGDEQFF
TRBV6-1	13	-	TRBJ2-2	-	TGTGCCAGCAGCGAACTAGACGCCGGGGAGCTGTTTTTT	CASSELDAGELFF
TRBV27	13	few	TRBJ2-1	-	TGTGCCAGCAGTTTTACGGGTATCAATGAGCAGTTCTTC	CASSFTGINEQFF
TRBV7-9	15	few	TRBJ2-5	-	TGTGCCAGCACCTCGGGTTGGGGGCTCCAGTGGACCCAGTACTTC	CASTSGWGLQWTQYF
TRBV7-3	14	once	TRBJ2-7	TRBD1	TGTGCCAGCAGCTTGGCAGGGGGTCTGGACGAGCAGTACTTC	CASSLAGGLDEQYF
TRBV30	14	-	TRBJ2-3	-	TGTGCCTGGAGTCACAGGGATCTCACAGATACGCAGTATTTT	CAWSHRDLTDTQYF
TRBV11-3	16	-	TRBJ2-5	TRBD1	TGTGCCAGCAGCTCCATGGGACAGGGGGAAGGAGAGACCCAGTACTTC	CASSSMGQGEGETQYF
TRBV18	14	-	TRBJ2-1	TRBD1	TGTGCCAGCTCACCACCGGACAGGGTGGGTGAGCAGTTCTTC	CASSPPDRVGEQFF
TRBV5-1	17	-	TRBJ2-6	TRBD1	TGCGCCAGCAGCCTTCGGGACAGGGGGTCTGGGGCCAACGTCCTGACTTTC	CASSLRDRGSGANVLTF
TRBV27	19	once	TRBJ2-5	TRBD1	TGTGCCAGCAGTCACACCATACCGGGGTCGACAGGGCTATGGGAGACCCAGTACTTC	CASSHTIPGSTGLWETQYF
TRBV11-2	15	-	TRBJ2-1	-	TGTGCCAGCAGCTTAGTTCCCGACTCCTACAATGAGCAGTTCTTC	CASSLVPDSYNEQFF
TRBV7-6	17	-	TRBJ1-4	TRBD1	TGTGCCAGCAGCCTGGGGGTCGGACAGGCAACTAATGAAAAACTGTTTTTT	CASSLGVGQATNEKLFF
TRBV19	15	-	TRBJ2-1	-	TGTGTCAGTAGTATATCTGAGGGAACTGGCCATGAGCAGTTCTTC	CVSSISEGTGHEQFF
TRBV29-1	12	-	TRBJ1-1	-	TGCAGCCACCGTGGGGGGGGGACTGAAGCTTTCTTT	CSHRGGGTEAFF
TRBV4-2	16	-	TRBJ1-4	TRBD1	TGTGCCAGCAGCCAAACAACAGGGGCAACTAATGAAAAACTGTTTTTT	CASSQTTGATNEKLFF